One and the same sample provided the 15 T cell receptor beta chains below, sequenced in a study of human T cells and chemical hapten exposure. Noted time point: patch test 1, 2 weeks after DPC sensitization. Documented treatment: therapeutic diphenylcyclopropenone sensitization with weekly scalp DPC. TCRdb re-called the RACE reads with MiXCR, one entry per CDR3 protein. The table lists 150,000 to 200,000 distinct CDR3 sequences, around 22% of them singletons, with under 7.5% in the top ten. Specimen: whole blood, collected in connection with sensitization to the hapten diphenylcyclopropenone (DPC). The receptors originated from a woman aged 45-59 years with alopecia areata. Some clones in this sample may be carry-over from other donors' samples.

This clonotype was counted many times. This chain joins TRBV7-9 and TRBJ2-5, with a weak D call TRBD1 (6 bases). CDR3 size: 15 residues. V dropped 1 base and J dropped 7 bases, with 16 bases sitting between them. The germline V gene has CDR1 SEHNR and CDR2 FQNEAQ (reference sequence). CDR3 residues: CASSLDREITRTQYF. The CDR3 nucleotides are TGTGCCAGCAGCTTAGACAGGGAAATCACGCGGACCCAGTACTTC.

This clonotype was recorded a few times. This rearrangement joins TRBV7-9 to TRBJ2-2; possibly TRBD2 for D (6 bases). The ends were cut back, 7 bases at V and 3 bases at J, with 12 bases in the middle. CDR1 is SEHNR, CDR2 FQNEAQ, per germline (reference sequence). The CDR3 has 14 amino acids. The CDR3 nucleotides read TGTGCCAGCACTCCGGGACTTGACACCGGGGAGCTGTTTTTT. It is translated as CASTPGLDTGELFF.

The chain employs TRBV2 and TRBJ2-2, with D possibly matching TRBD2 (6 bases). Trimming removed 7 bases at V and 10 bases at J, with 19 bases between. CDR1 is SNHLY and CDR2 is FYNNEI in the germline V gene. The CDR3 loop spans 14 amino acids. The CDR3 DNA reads TGTGCCAGCACTCGGGAGATCCGTCGTCCGGAGCTGTTTTTT. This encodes CASTREIRRPELFF.

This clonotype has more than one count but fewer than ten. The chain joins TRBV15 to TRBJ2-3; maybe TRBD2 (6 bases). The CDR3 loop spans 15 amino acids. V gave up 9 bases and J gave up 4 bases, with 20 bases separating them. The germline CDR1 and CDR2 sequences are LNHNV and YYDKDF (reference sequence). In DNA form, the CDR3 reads TGTGCCACTACCCCCTCCTCGGAGGGAGCAGATACGCAGTATTTT. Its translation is CATTPSSEGADTQYF. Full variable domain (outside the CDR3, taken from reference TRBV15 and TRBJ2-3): DAMVIQNPRYQVTQFGKPVTLSCSQTLNHNVMYWYQQKSSQAPKLLFHYYDKDFNNEADTPDNFQSRRPNTSFCFLDIRSPGLGDTAMYLCATTPSSEGADTQYFGPGTRLTVL.

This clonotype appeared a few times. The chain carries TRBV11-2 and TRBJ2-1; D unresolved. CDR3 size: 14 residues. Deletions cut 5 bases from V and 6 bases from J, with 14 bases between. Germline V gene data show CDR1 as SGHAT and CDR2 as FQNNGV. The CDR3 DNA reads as TGTGCCAGCAGCAAAGAGTGGCTGCCCAATGAGCAGTTCTTC. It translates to CASSKEWLPNEQFF.

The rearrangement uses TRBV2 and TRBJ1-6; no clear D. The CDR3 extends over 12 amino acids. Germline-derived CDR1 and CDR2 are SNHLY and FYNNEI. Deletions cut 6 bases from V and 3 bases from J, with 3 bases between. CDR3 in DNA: TGTGCCAGCAGGTTCTATAATTCACCCCTCCACTTT. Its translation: CASRFYNSPLHF.

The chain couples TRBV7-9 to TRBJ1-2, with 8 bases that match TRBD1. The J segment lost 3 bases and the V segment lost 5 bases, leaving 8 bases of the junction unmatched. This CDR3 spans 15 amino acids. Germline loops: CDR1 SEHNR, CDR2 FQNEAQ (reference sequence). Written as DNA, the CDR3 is TGTGCCAGCAGCCCCCGGACAGGGTACGACTATGGCTACACCTTC. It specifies CASSPRTGYDYGYTF.

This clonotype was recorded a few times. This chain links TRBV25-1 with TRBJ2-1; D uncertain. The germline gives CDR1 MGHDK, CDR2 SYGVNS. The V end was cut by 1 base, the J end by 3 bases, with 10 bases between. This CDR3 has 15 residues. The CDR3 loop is CASSESRPLYNEQFF. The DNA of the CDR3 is TGTGCCAGCAGTGAATCTAGACCACTCTACAATGAGCAGTTCTTC.

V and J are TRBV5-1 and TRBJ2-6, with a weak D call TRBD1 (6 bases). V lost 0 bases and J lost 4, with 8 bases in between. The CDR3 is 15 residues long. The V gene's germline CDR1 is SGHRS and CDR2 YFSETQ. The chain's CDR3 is CASSLAGDGANVLTF. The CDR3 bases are TGCGCCAGCAGCTTGGCAGGGGACGGGGCCAACGTCCTGACTTTC.

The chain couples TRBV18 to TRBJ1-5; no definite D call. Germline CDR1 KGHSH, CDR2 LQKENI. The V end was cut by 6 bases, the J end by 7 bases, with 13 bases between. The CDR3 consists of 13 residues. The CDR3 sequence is CASSHEGRQPQHF. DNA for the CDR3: TGTGCCAGCTCTCATGAGGGTCGGCAGCCCCAGCATTTT.

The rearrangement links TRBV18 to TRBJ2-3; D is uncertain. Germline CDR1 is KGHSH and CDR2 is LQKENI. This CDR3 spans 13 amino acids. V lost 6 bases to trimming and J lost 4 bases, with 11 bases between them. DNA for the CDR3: TGTGCCAGCTCGCCCTCTGGGGCAGATACGCAGTATTTT. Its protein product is CASSPSGADTQYF. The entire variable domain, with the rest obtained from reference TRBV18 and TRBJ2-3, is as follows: NAGVMQNPRHLVRRRGQEARLRCSPMKGHSHVYWYRQLPEEGLKFMVYLQKENIIDESGMPKERFSAEFPKEGPSILRIQQVVRGDSAAYFCASSPSGADTQYFGPGTRLTVL.

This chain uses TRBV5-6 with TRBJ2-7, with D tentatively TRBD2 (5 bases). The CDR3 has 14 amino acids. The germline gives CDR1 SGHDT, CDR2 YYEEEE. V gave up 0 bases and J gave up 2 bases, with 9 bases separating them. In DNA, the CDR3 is TGTGCCAGCAGCTTGGAAGAGGGTCCCTACGAGCAGTACTTC. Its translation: CASSLEEGPYEQYF. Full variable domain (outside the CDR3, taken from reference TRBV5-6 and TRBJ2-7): DAGVTQSPTHLIKTRGQQVTLRCSPKSGHDTVSWYQQALGQGPQFIFQYYEEEERQRGNFPDRFSGHQFPNYSSELNVNALLLGDSALYLCASSLEEGPYEQYFGPGTRLTVT.

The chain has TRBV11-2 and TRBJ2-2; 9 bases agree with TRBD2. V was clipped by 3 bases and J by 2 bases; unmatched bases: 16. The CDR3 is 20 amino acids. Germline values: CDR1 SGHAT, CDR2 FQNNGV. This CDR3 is CASSFSSGGLAGLNTGELFF. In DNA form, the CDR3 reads TGTGCCAGCAGCTTCAGTTCGGGCGGCCTAGCGGGACTTAACACCGGGGAGCTGTTTTTT.

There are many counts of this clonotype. DNA of the CDR3: TGCAGCGTTGTGTTGGGGCAAGGGACTGAAGCTTTCTTT. Protein sequence: CSVVLGQGTEAFF. The V call is TRBV29-1, the J call TRBJ1-1; D may be TRBD1 (5 bases). The germline CDR1 and CDR2 sequences are SQVTM and ANQGSEA. Trimming stripped 4 bases from V and 5 bases from J, with 14 bases between. The CDR3 is 13 residues long.

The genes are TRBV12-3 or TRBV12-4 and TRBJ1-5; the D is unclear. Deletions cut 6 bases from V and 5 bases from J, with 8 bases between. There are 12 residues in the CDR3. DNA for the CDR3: TGTGCCAGCAGGCCGGGTGATCAGCCCCAGCATTTT. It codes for CASRPGDQPQHF.